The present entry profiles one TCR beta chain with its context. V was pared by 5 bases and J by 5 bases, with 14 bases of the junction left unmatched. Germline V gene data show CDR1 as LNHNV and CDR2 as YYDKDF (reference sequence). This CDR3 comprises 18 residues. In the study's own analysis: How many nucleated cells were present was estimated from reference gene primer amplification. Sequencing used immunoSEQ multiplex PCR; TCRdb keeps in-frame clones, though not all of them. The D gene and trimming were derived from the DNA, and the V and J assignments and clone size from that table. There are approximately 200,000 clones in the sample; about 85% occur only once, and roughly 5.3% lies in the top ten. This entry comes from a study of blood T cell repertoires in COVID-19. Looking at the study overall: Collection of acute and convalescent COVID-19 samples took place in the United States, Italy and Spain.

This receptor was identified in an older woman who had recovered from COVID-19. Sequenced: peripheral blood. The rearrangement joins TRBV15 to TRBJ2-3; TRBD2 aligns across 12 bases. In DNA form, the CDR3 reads TGTGCCACCAGCTTCTTAGGACTAGCGGGAAGAGGGAAAGATACGCAGTATTTT. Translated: CATSFLGLAGRGKDTQYF.